The T cell receptor beta chain described here comes from a study of blood T cell repertoires in COVID-19. Study-wide context: PBMCs, B-cell-depleted T cells, or T cells were the source of the cDNA or gDNA that made up the material.

The CDR3 has 15 residues. J lost 1 base, V lost 5 bases, and 5 bases had no gene match. CDR1 MNHEY and CDR2 SVGEGT come from the germline V gene. Profiling relied on immunoSEQ multiplex PCR, and the TCRdb table lists in-frame clones only, not all of them. The sample has some 70,000 clones, about 80% seen once. The chain uses TRBV6-2 or TRBV6-3 and TRBJ1-5, with 7 bases aligning to TRBD1. This TCR was recovered from a woman in her seventies with acute or convalescent COVID-19. The sequencing sample was made of peripheral blood. The CDR3 DNA reads TGTGCCAGCAGTCGGGTCAGGGGGAGCAATCAGCCCCAGCATTTT. This encodes CASSRVRGSNQPQHF.